Listed below are T cell receptor beta chains from one sample, sequenced in a study of blood T cell repertoires in COVID-19. The data were produced by immunoSEQ multiplex PCR, yet TCRdb's version contains in-frame clones alone and is incomplete. Of roughly 200,000 clones listed, around 81% are singletons. The sequenced sample was peripheral blood. These receptor sequences come from a man over 45 with active or convalescent COVID-19. Both conserved end residues are part of each CDR3. A D gene is named only where the DNA matches it firmly. Where a row states a size, it is once, few, many or the class of an expanded clone; other rows omit it.

size,D,V,J,DNA,CDR3
NA,TRBD1,TRBV5-4,TRBJ1-2,TGTGCCAGCAGAAAGACAGGGAACTATGGCTACACCTTC,CASRKTGNYGYTF
NA,NA,TRBV5-8,TRBJ2-7,TGTGCCAGCAGCTTGTATGGGGGCCCTGGCCCCTACGAGCAGTACTTC,CASSLYGGPGPYEQYF
NA,NA,TRBV2,TRBJ2-3,TGTGCCAGCAGTGGCGTCACAGATACGCAGTATTTT,CASSGVTDTQYF
NA,NA,TRBV27,TRBJ1-1,TGTGCCAGCAGTTTAGCCGGGAAGAACACTGAAGCTTTCTTT,CASSLAGKNTEAFF
NA,NA,TRBV6-5,TRBJ2-2,TGTGCCAGCAGTTTAGCCCCCGCTAACACCGGGGAGCTGTTTTTT,CASSLAPANTGELFF
NA,TRBD1,TRBV19,TRBJ1-1,TGTGCCAGTAGACTGGGACAGCAGAACACTGAAGCTTTCTTT,CASRLGQQNTEAFF
NA,NA,TRBV7-9,TRBJ1-1,TGTGCCAGCAGCGGACAGCCAAACACTGAAGCTTTCTTT,CASSGQPNTEAFF
NA,NA,TRBV4-3,TRBJ1-2,TGCGCCAGCAGCCAAGATGCAGGAAGGGGAGGGGGCTACACCTTC,CASSQDAGRGGGYTF
few,NA,TRBV6-5,TRBJ2-5,TGTGCCAGCGCGAAGGATGGGGGCACATGGGAGACCCAGTACTTC,CASAKDGGTWETQYF
NA,TRBD2,TRBV6-5,TRBJ2-7,TGTGCCATAGCCCGGGACTATGCCTCCTACGAGCAGTACTTC,CAIARDYASYEQYF
once,TRBD2,TRBV5-1,TRBJ2-1,TGCGCCAGCAGCTTGGTAGCGGGGGGGCTCAACAATGAGCAGTTCTTC,CASSLVAGGLNNEQFF
NA,NA,TRBV2,TRBJ2-5,TGTGCCAGCAGTTTGTCCGGGGAGACCCAGTACTTC,CASSLSGETQYF
NA,TRBD2,TRBV5-1,TRBJ2-3,TGCGCCAGCAGCTTGCCGATAGCGGGGGACTTTGATACGCAGTATTTT,CASSLPIAGDFDTQYF
NA,NA,TRBV7-2,TRBJ1-5,TGTGCCAGCAGCTTAGAAGGAGGGCAAAATCAGCCCCAGCATTTT,CASSLEGGQNQPQHF
NA,TRBD1,TRBV7-2,TRBJ1-6,TGTGCCAGCAGCTTACGGCAGGGGGGTAATTCACCCCTCCACTTT,CASSLRQGGNSPLHF
NA,NA,TRBV28,TRBJ1-2,TGTGCCAGCAGTTTAGTCTCCGGCGGCCTGCGGGGCTACACCTTC,CASSLVSGGLRGYTF
once,TRBD1,TRBV19,TRBJ1-6,TGTGCCAGTACCCTAGTCCAGGGGGGTTCCCTCCACTTT,CASTLVQGGSLHF
NA,TRBD1,TRBV12-3/TRBV12-4,TRBJ1-4,TGTGCCAGCAAGTTAGGGACAGCAGCTGAACTGTTTTTT,CASKLGTAAELFF
NA,NA,TRBV7-3,TRBJ2-1,TGTGCCAGCAGCCCGACCGGGACTCCGCAGTTCTTC,CASSPTGTPQFF
NA,TRBD2,TRBV7-8,TRBJ2-7,TGTGCCAGCAGCTTAGGGACTAGCGGGGGTCACGAGCAGTACTTC,CASSLGTSGGHEQYF
NA,NA,TRBV11-2,TRBJ1-2,TGTGCCAGCAGCTTCCGGGGGGCGATCGGCTACACCTTC,CASSFRGAIGYTF
NA,TRBD1,TRBV27,TRBJ1-1,TGTGCCAGCAGTTTATCCGCCTCACAGGGGACTGAAGCTTTCTTT,CASSLSASQGTEAFF
NA,TRBD1,TRBV7-2,TRBJ1-3,TGTGCCAGCAACAGTACAGGGGGATCTGGAAACACCATATATTTT,CASNSTGGSGNTIYF